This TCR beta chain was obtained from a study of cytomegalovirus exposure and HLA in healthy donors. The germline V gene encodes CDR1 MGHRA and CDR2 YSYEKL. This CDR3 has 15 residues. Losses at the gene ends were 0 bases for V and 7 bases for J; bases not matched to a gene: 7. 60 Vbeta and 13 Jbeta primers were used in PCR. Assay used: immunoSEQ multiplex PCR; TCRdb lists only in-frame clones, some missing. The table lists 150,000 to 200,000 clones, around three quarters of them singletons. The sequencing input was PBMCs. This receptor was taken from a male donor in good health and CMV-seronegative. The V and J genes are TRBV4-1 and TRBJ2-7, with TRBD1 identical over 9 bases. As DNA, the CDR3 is TGCGCCAGCAGCCAAGAAGGGACAGGGCCGTGGGAGCAGTACTTC. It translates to CASSQEGTGPWEQYF.